This T cell receptor (beta chain) comes out of a study of spatial heterogeneity in lung cancer. This clonotype was seen at least ten times. Documented time point: blood at routine non-recurrence follow-up after resection. This CDR3 is built from 13 residues. Between the trimmed V and J ends, which lost 1 base and 2 bases, there was a span of 5 bases. Germline CDR1 reads SGHNT; CDR2 reads YENEEA. TCRdb independently ran MiXCR on the 5' RACE reads; one entry per CDR3 protein. The sample lists about 38,000 distinct CDR3 sequences; around 6.9% were seen once. The TCR originated in a male donor with early-stage non-small cell lung cancer. This chain uses TRBV11-3 with TRBJ1-2; D gene unclear. The sample consisted of PBMCs, taken at follow-up. The CDR3 DNA reads as TGTGCCAGCAGCTTAGGGCAGAACTATGGCTACACCTTC. As protein: CASSLGQNYGYTF. Complete variable domain (other parts from reference TRBV11-3 and TRBJ1-2): EAGVVQSPRYKIIEKKQPVAFWCNPISGHNTLYWYLQNLGQGPELLIRYENEEAVDDSQLPKDRFSAERLKGVDSTLKIQPAELGDSAVYLCASSLGQNYGYTFGSGTRLTVV.